The clone carrying this T cell receptor (beta chain) was recorded a few times. What it binds is unknown. Patients with a history of autoimmune disease or on systemic immunosuppression were excluded. Sequencing was performed with immunoSEQ multiplex PCR; in TCRdb, only in-frame clones are kept and a portion is missing. The sample lists approximately 73,000 clones, 75% to 90% occurring once. The data originate from a study of OX40 agonist ivuxolimab in advanced cancers. Overall study: The treatment was a fully human IgG2 OX40 agonist, ivuxolimab. Study results and caveats: On average, CD8+ T cells had more expanded clones than CD4+. Normalized expansion of T-cell clones was also low for some nonresponders.

This TCR came from an adult with an advanced solid tumor such as melanoma, head and neck, liver or kidney cancer. Material: CD4+ or CD8+ T cells sorted from blood, obtained in a trial of the OX40 agonist ivuxolimab.

The CDR3 nucleotides read TGTGCCAGCAGCTTAGGTAGCGGGAGAGGAGAGACCCAGTACTTC. Its translation: CASSLGSGRGETQYF. The genes are TRBV7-3 and TRBJ2-5, with TRBD2 matching over 9 bases. Trimming took 2 bases from V and 4 from J; bases not matched to a gene: 5. The germline CDR1 and CDR2 sequences are SGHTA and FQGTGA. This CDR3 spans 15 amino acids.